The 22 T cell receptor beta chains presented below share a single source sample, sequenced in a study of OX40 agonist ivuxolimab in advanced cancers. Using immunoSEQ multiplex PCR, the repertoire was profiled, and TCRdb retains in-frame clones only, with some absent. This table holds roughly 71,000 clones, 77% found once. Sample: CD4+ or CD8+ T cells sorted from blood, taken in a trial of the OX40 agonist ivuxolimab. The receptors shown here come from an adult with an advanced solid tumor such as melanoma, head and neck, liver or kidney cancer.

The V call is TRBV2, the J call TRBJ1-6; no clear D. Germline lookup yields CDR1 SNHLY and CDR2 FYNNEI. Trimming stripped 7 bases from V and 6 bases from J, with 16 bases between. The CDR3 totals 15 residues. The CDR3 DNA reads as TGTGCCAGCATCGACCCCCCGTACCCTAATTCACCCCTCCACTTT. Translation gives CASIDPPYPNSPLHF.

This chain joins TRBV9 and TRBJ2-6; no firm D call. The CDR3 is 15 amino acids. Trimming left V 3 bases short and J 0 bases short, with 7 bases between. Germline CDR1 SGDLS, CDR2 YYNGEE. The CDR3 bases are TGTGCCAGCAGCGCCGGCCTCTCTGGGGCCAACGTCCTGACTTTC. Translating it yields CASSAGLSGANVLTF.

In its sample, this clone was seen once. The V call is TRBV10-3, the J call TRBJ1-1, with D hard to call. Germline V gene data show CDR1 as ENHRY and CDR2 as SYGVKD. This CDR3 comprises 13 residues. Trimming removed 3 bases from V and 4 bases from J, with 9 bases in between. The CDR3 spells CAISEIGGTEAFF. The CDR3 bases are TGTGCCATCAGTGAAATCGGCGGCACTGAAGCTTTCTTT.

CDR3 region: CATGGWEDEQYF. The CDR3 coding sequence is TGTGCCACCGGGGGGTGGGAAGACGAGCAGTACTTC. The chain has TRBV19 and TRBJ2-7; 7 nucleotides match TRBD2. Germline CDR1 is LNHDA and CDR2 is SQIVND (reference sequence). Trimming at V came to 10 bases and at J to 5 bases, leaving 8 bases not matched to a gene. CDR3 length equals 12 residues.

This sequence joins TRBV4-2 and TRBJ1-6; D unclear. Germline CDR1 and CDR2: LGHNA and YNFKEQ. Trimming took 0 bases from V and 7 from J, leaving 10 bases between them. CDR3 size: 15 residues. The CDR3, as DNA: TGTGCCAGCAGCCAAGATAGGGCAGCCAATTCACCCCTCCACTTT. Its translation: CASSQDRAANSPLHF.

This clone came up a few times. The rearrangement links TRBV6-1 to TRBJ2-7; 8 bases agree with TRBD1. The CDR3 is 15 amino acids. The junction had 10 bases not matched to a gene; V was cut back by 4 bases and J by 5 bases. Germline V lookup: CDR1 MNHNS, CDR2 SASEGT. CDR3 region: CASSVPRTGRHEQYF. The DNA of the CDR3 is TGTGCCAGCAGTGTACCCCGGACAGGGCGCCACGAGCAGTACTTC.

This chain connects TRBV7-9 to TRBJ1-1; 7 positions agree with TRBD1. The CDR3 is 13 residues long. Losses at the gene ends were 8 bases for V and 1 base for J; bases not matched to a gene: 4. In germline, CDR1 is SEHNR, CDR2 FQNEAQ (reference sequence). CDR3 coding DNA: TGTGCCAGCGGGGGACAGCCGAACACTGAAGCTTTCTTT. Its translation: CASGGQPNTEAFF.

For the CDR3, the DNA is TGTGCCAGCTCACCACAGACTAGCCTAAGCGGGGAGCTGTTTTTT. Translation gives CASSPQTSLSGELFF. J is TRBJ2-2 and V is TRBV18, with TRBD2 identical over 7 bases. The V gene end was trimmed by 1 base and the J gene end by 7 bases; junction bases not matched to a gene: 6. Germline V gene sequence: CDR1 KGHSH, CDR2 LQKENI. The CDR3 contains 15 residues.

This clone was picked up a small number of times. V is TRBV30 and J is TRBJ1-5, with D possibly matching TRBD1 (6 bases). Per germline, CDR1 GTSNPN and CDR2 SVGIG (reference sequence). Trimming took off 5 bases at V and 0 bases at J, with 14 bases between the two ends. This CDR3 is built from 15 residues. In DNA form, the CDR3 reads TGTGCCTGGGACACAGGGTTTCATAGCAATCAGCCCCAGCATTTT. This gives the protein CAWDTGFHSNQPQHF.

V gene TRBV27 combines with J gene TRBJ2-5; D is unclear. Trimming cost V 7 bases and J 5 bases, with 20 bases left between them. CDR1 is MNHEY, CDR2 SMNVEV, per germline (reference sequence). There are 15 residues in the CDR3. CDR3 bases: TGTGCCAGCAAACACCGGAATGGGAAAATTGAGACCCAGTACTTC. Translating gives CASKHRNGKIETQYF.

This clone was observed a handful of times. This rearrangement joins TRBV30 to TRBJ2-1; no clear D gene. The V gene lost 2 bases and the J gene lost 9 bases, with 8 bases spanning the gap. In germline, CDR1 is GTSNPN, CDR2 SVGIG (reference sequence). There are 11 residues in the CDR3. The CDR3 DNA reads TGTGCCTGGAGTAGAGTTACTGAGCAGTTCTTC. It encodes CAWSRVTEQFF.

This rearrangement joins TRBV15 to TRBJ1-1; TRBD1 is a possible D gene (5 bases). The ends were cut back, 6 bases at V and 5 bases at J, with 10 bases in the middle. The germline V gene has CDR1 LNHNV and CDR2 YYDKDF (reference sequence). This CDR3 has 12 residues. The CDR3 spells CATRAGQTEAFF. In DNA form, the CDR3 reads TGTGCCACCAGGGCCGGACAAACTGAAGCTTTCTTT. Full variable domain (outside the CDR3, taken from reference TRBV15 and TRBJ1-1): DAMVIQNPRYQVTQFGKPVTLSCSQTLNHNVMYWYQQKSSQAPKLLFHYYDKDFNNEADTPDNFQSRRPNTSFCFLDIRSPGLGDTAMYLCATRAGQTEAFFGQGTRLTVV.

CDR3 DNA sequence: TGTGCCAGCAGCGTAGTGGACAGGGGGCTCGGATACAATGAGCAGTTCTTC. It translates to CASSVVDRGLGYNEQFF. The rearrangement links TRBV9 to TRBJ2-1, with 11 positions matching TRBD1. Germline CDR1 SGDLS, CDR2 YYNGEE. The CDR3 is made up of 17 amino acids. The junction had 6 bases not matched to a gene; V was cut back by 0 bases and J by 4 bases.

Turning to this clone: Other nucleotide sequences from this sample produce the same CDR3. The chain employs TRBV30 and TRBJ1-2, with 8 nucleotides matching TRBD1. CDR1 and CDR2 from the germline V gene are GTSNPN and SVGIG (reference sequence). This CDR3 comprises 12 residues. The V gene end was trimmed by 0 bases and the J gene end by 6 bases; junction bases not matched to a gene: 0. CDR3 nucleotide sequence: TGTGCCTGGAGTGTACAGGGGGATGGCTACACCTTC. This encodes CAWSVQGDGYTF.

The chain is built from TRBV7-9 and TRBJ1-4, with D maybe TRBD1 (6 bases). Germline CDR1 SEHNR, CDR2 FQNEAQ (reference sequence). V lost 5 bases, J lost 8 bases, and 15 bases lay in between. The CDR3 has 14 amino acids. DNA for the CDR3: TGTGCCAGCAGCCCAGGTGGGGGCCGAGAAAAACTGTTTTTT. This encodes CASSPGGGREKLFF.

J is TRBJ2-2 and V is TRBV28; the D gene is possibly TRBD1 (5 bases). Trimming shortened V by 5 bases and J by 4 bases, and 14 bases separated the two germline ends. CDR1 is MDHEN and CDR2 is SYDVKM in the germline V gene. The length of the CDR3 is 15 residues. The CDR3 spells CASSNPGSGTGELFF. The CDR3, as DNA: TGTGCCAGCAGTAATCCAGGGTCGGGCACCGGGGAGCTGTTTTTT.

CDR3 residues: CASSLSGTSSYEQYF. In DNA, the CDR3 is TGTGCCAGCAGCCTTAGCGGGACGAGCTCCTACGAGCAGTACTTC. The chain employs TRBV7-9 and TRBJ2-7; 8 bases line up with TRBD2. The CDR3 sequence is 15 residues long. CDR1 SEHNR and CDR2 FQNEAQ come from the germline V gene (reference sequence). V lost 5 bases and J lost 0; bases outside the gene matches: 6.

The DNA for the CDR3 is TGCGCCAGCAGCGTACAGGGGGATACGCAGTATTTT. This gives the protein CASSVQGDTQYF. The chain employs TRBV5-1 and TRBJ2-3, with TRBD1 matching over 7 bases. The germline CDR1 and CDR2 sequences are SGHRS and YFSETQ. V lost 4 bases and J lost 6; bases outside the gene matches: 2. The CDR3 runs to 12 residues. The full variable domain, completed using reference TRBV5-1 and TRBJ2-3, is KAGVTQTPRYLIKTRGQQVTLSCSPISGHRSVSWYQQTPGQGLQFLFEYFSETQRNKGNFPGRFSGRQFSNSRSEMNVSTLELGDSALYLCASSVQGDTQYFGPGTRLTVL.

J is TRBJ1-1 and V is TRBV5-6; TRBD1 agrees at 11 bases. V lost 0 bases to trimming and J lost 5 bases; unmatched junction nucleotides: 3. The CDR3 length is 15 residues. Germline V CDR1 and CDR2: SGHDT, YYEEEE. CDR3 DNA: TGTGCCAGCAGCTTGGTGGGGACAGGGGGTACTGAAGCTTTCTTT. This codes for CASSLVGTGGTEAFF.

Details on this clone: The identical CDR3 is also encoded by other nucleotide sequences in the sample. CDR3 coding DNA: TGTGCCAGCAGCCTAGGGGTGAACACTGAAGCTTTCTTT. Amino acid sequence: CASSLGVNTEAFF. The rearrangement joins TRBV11-2 to TRBJ1-1; D may be TRBD1 (5 bases). The CDR3 has 13 amino acids. Deletions cut 5 bases from V and 0 bases from J, with 7 bases between. Germline values: CDR1 SGHAT, CDR2 FQNNGV.

This chain links TRBV5-4 with TRBJ1-2; D is ambiguous. The V gene lost 1 base and the J gene lost 4 bases, with 11 bases spanning the gap. In germline, CDR1 is SGHNT, CDR2 YYREEE (reference sequence). This CDR3 comprises 14 residues. The CDR3, as DNA: TGTGCCAGCAGCTTGAAGGAATCCCGCTATGGCTACACCTTC. Amino acid sequence: CASSLKESRYGYTF.

The chain joins TRBV7-3 to TRBJ2-5, with 8 bases fitting TRBD2. V shed 2 bases, J shed 1 base, and the junction held 6 bases outside the gene matches. Looked up from germline, CDR1 is SGHTA and CDR2 is FQGTGA. The CDR3 loop spans 16 amino acids. The CDR3 nucleotides read TGTGCCAGCAGCTTAGGTAGCGGGGCGAGCCAAGAGACCCAGTACTTC. Amino acids: CASSLGSGASQETQYF.